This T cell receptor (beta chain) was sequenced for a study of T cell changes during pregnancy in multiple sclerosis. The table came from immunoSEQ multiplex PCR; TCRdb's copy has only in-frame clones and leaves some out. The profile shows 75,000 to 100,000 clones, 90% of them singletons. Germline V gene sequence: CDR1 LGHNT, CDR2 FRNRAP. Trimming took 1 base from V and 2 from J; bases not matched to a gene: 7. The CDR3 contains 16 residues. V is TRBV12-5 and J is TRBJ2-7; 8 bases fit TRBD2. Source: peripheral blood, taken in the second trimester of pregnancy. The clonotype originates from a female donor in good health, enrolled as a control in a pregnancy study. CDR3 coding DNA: TGTGCTAGTGGTTTGGGTTCCGGGGGGGGAACCTACGAGCAGTACTTC. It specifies CASGLGSGGGTYEQYF.